The 18 T cell receptor beta chains reported below all come from one sample, sequenced in a study of CD8 T cells in ankylosing spondylitis. In TCRdb, the 5' RACE reads were re-called with MiXCR into one record per CDR3 protein. The table lists about 270,000 distinct CDR3 sequences, 32% of them singletons, with about 4.2% in the top ten. Sequencing was carried out using blood, either unsorted or a sorted T cell fraction (not recorded which). These receptors were taken from a male donor with ankylosing spondylitis or in good health (not recorded which).

This clonotype has more than one count but fewer than ten. The V call is TRBV5-5, the J call TRBJ1-4, with a possible D match to TRBD1 (5 bases). The CDR3 consists of 17 residues. The V gene lost 4 bases and the J gene lost 7 bases, with 23 bases spanning the gap. Germline CDR1 is SGHKS and CDR2 is YYEKEE (reference sequence). The chain's CDR3 is CASSAPGRNIGGEKLFF. CDR3 bases: TGTGCCAGCAGCGCGCCGGGACGAAACATTGGGGGTGAAAAACTGTTTTTT.

This clonotype has more than one count but fewer than ten. The rearrangement joins TRBV7-2 to TRBJ2-7; 7 nucleotides match TRBD1. The ends lost 3 bases at V and 3 bases at J; junction bases unmatched: 2. Germline V gene lookup returns CDR1 SGHTA and CDR2 FQGNSA. The length of the CDR3 is 13 residues. The CDR3 bases are TGTGCCAGCAGCTTCGACAGGGTCTACGAGCAGTACTTC. Protein product: CASSFDRVYEQYF.

The chain carries TRBV20-1 and TRBJ2-5, with D unresolved. Germline CDR1 DFQATT, CDR2 SNEGSKA (reference sequence). Trimming stripped 5 bases from V and 5 bases from J, with 12 bases between. CDR3 length: 12 amino acids. Here the CDR3 reads CSASHTGETQYF. CDR3 coding DNA: TGCAGTGCTTCTCATACCGGCGAGACCCAGTACTTC.

This clonotype was seen only a few times. The V and J genes are TRBV20-1 and TRBJ2-2; D is unclear. CDR3 size: 14 residues. V was shortened by 0 bases and J by 1 base, with 6 bases between the two germline ends. Germline CDR1 is DFQATT and CDR2 is SNEGSKA (reference sequence). CDR3 DNA: TGCAGTGCTAGAGATGACCGGAACACCGGGGAGCTGTTTTTT. It yields the protein CSARDDRNTGELFF.

The chain has TRBV9 and TRBJ1-1, with 10 bases fitting TRBD1. The germline V gene encodes CDR1 SGDLS and CDR2 YYNGEE. Germline trimming cut 3 bases from V and 2 bases from J; bases unmatched to any gene: 4. This CDR3 region has 15 residues. Here the CDR3 DNA reads TGTGCCAGCAGCGCCCGGGACAGGGGTAACACTGAAGCTTTCTTT. It encodes CASSARDRGNTEAFF.

The rearrangement links TRBV20-1 to TRBJ1-3; no firm D call. The CDR3 sequence is 13 residues long. Deletions cut 5 bases from V and 8 bases from J, with 16 bases between. Germline V CDR1 and CDR2: DFQATT, SNEGSKA (reference sequence). This CDR3 is CSAPGSNGDTIYF. CDR3 bases: TGCAGTGCTCCCGGGTCCAACGGAGACACCATATATTTT.

In this sample, this clonotype turned up a few times. This chain joins TRBV5-1 and TRBJ2-1; D gene uncertain. The CDR3 runs to 15 residues. Germline CDR1 and CDR2: SGHRS and YFSETQ. The germline V and J ends were trimmed by 0 bases and 5 bases, with 12 bases remaining between them. The CDR3 region is CASSLGAGVNNEQFF. Written as DNA, the CDR3 is TGCGCCAGCAGCTTGGGTGCAGGAGTCAACAATGAGCAGTTCTTC.

This clonotype was seen more than once but under ten times. The V gene is TRBV7-6, the J gene TRBJ2-5; a possible D gene is TRBD1 (6 bases). CDR3 length equals 14 residues. V was trimmed by 2 bases and J by 5 bases, leaving 12 bases between them. Germline V gene lookup returns CDR1 SGHVS and CDR2 FNYEAQ. The CDR3 loop reads CASSLWGQYETQYF. The DNA for the CDR3 is TGTGCCAGCAGCTTATGGGGGCAGTACGAGACCCAGTACTTC.

The chain employs TRBV7-9 and TRBJ2-5; TRBD1 matches at 9 bases. The CDR3 covers 13 residues. The V gene end was trimmed by 6 bases and the J gene end by 5 bases; junction bases not matched to a gene: 4. Germline V lookup: CDR1 SEHNR, CDR2 FQNEAQ (reference sequence). The CDR3 protein is CASRGTGHETQYF. The CDR3, as DNA: TGTGCCAGCAGAGGGACAGGGCACGAGACCCAGTACTTC.

The chain couples TRBV18 to TRBJ1-6; 8 bases align to TRBD1. V dropped 3 bases and J dropped 7; count of bases not matched to a gene: 2. This CDR3 is 14 amino acids long. CDR1 and CDR2 (germline): KGHSH, LQKENI. The CDR3 nucleotides read TGTGCCAGCTCACCCACAGGGGGGAATTCACCCCTCCACTTT. Translation: CASSPTGGNSPLHF.

The rearrangement uses TRBV4-1 and TRBJ2-7; D is undetermined. Germline assignment: CDR1 MGHRA and CDR2 YSYEKL. V lost 2 bases, J lost 0 bases, and 5 bases lay in between. CDR3 length: 13 amino acids. In DNA, the CDR3 is TGCGCCAGCAGCCAACCTAGCTCCTACGAGCAGTACTTC. It translates to CASSQPSSYEQYF.

This clonotype has more than one count but fewer than ten. The J gene is TRBJ2-7, the V gene TRBV10-3; TRBD1 is a possible D gene (5 bases). V was trimmed by 6 bases and J by 6 bases, leaving 12 bases between them. The CDR3 runs to 12 residues. Germline V gene sequence: CDR1 ENHRY, CDR2 SYGVKD. Written as DNA, the CDR3 is TGTGCCATCAGGGACACCCCTCGCGAGCAGTACTTC. It yields the protein CAIRDTPREQYF.

This sequence joins TRBV6-1 and TRBJ1-4; maybe TRBD1 (6 bases). V shed 10 bases and J shed 9 bases, with 18 bases lying between them. The CDR3 is 13 amino acids. Per the germline V gene, CDR1 is MNHNS and CDR2 is SASEGT. CDR3 protein: CAIQDSRGQKLFF. The DNA for the CDR3 is TGTGCCATCCAGGACAGTAGAGGGCAAAAACTGTTTTTT.

In its sample, this clonotype was seen a few times. The chain is built from TRBV9 and TRBJ1-2; 7 bases fit TRBD1. Germline V gene sequence: CDR1 SGDLS, CDR2 YYNGEE. Trimming removed 4 bases from V and 8 bases from J; junction bases left unmatched: 11. The length of the CDR3 is 14 residues. CDR3 loop: CASSFRTGMGGYTF. The CDR3 nucleotides read TGTGCCAGCAGCTTCAGGACAGGCATGGGGGGCTACACCTTC.

The V and J genes are TRBV6-1 and TRBJ2-3; D might be TRBD1 (5 bases). V shed 6 bases and J shed 3 bases, with 10 bases lying between them. This CDR3 contains 13 residues. The germline CDR1 and CDR2 sequences are MNHNS and SASEGT. The CDR3 loop reads CASRGHTTDTQYF. The DNA for the CDR3 is TGTGCCAGCAGAGGACACACAACAGATACGCAGTATTTT.

The V call is TRBV27, the J call TRBJ2-7; the D call may be TRBD1 or TRBD2 (5 bases each). Germline CDR1 MNHEY, CDR2 SMNVEV (reference sequence). The CDR3 has 15 amino acids. V lost 6 bases and J lost 0, with 15 bases in between. CDR3 DNA sequence: TGTGCCAGCAGGGCCGGGACGGGTTTCTCCTACGAGCAGTACTTC. Translating it yields CASRAGTGFSYEQYF.

The rearrangement joins TRBV20-1 to TRBJ2-5, with D tentatively TRBD2 (6 bases). Germline V gives CDR1 DFQATT, CDR2 SNEGSKA (reference sequence). The CDR3 runs 14 residues. The V end was cut by 6 bases, the J end by 0 bases, with 14 bases between. Written as DNA, the CDR3 is TGCAGTGCCGCACCCGGGGGACACCAAGAGACCCAGTACTTC. Translation: CSAAPGGHQETQYF.

The V call is TRBV7-2, the J call TRBJ2-2; no clear D gene. The CDR3 sequence is 16 residues long. V was clipped by 0 bases and J by 3 bases, with 11 bases between them. Germline CDR1 reads SGHTA; CDR2 reads FQGNSA. The DNA for the CDR3 is TGTGCCAGCAGCTTAGCGCGGTACGGAGACACCGGGGAGCTGTTTTTT. This gives the protein CASSLARYGDTGELFF.